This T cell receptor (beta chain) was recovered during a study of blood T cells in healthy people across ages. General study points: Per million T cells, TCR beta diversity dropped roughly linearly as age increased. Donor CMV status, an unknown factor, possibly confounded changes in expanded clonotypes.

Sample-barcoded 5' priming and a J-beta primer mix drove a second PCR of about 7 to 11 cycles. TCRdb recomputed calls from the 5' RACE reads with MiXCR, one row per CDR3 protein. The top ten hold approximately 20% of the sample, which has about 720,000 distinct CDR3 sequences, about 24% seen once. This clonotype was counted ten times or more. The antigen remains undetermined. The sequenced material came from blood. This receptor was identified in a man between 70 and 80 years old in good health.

The CDR3: CASSLAATSTDTQYF. The CDR3 DNA reads TGCGCCAGCAGCTTGGCGGCGACCTCCACAGATACGCAGTATTTT. The chain couples TRBV5-1 to TRBJ2-3; D not resolved. The V and J ends lost 0 bases and 2 bases respectively, with 10 bases between them. Germline loops: CDR1 SGHRS, CDR2 YFSETQ. The CDR3 consists of 15 residues.